This TCR beta chain was obtained from a study of CD8 T cells in Susac syndrome. Germline CDR1 and CDR2: MNHEY and SVGAGI. The CDR3 runs 15 residues. The V end lost 0 bases, the J end lost 4 bases, and 12 bases lay between the germline ends. RNA amounts of about 0.5 to 1 ug underwent reverse transcription with random hexamers. One entry per CDR3 protein, called by TCRdb with MiXCR from the immunoSEQ multiplex PCR reads. The sample includes 400,000 to 550,000 distinct CDR3 sequences, around 85% of them seen just once. This TCR came from a human donor with multiple sclerosis. Specimen: CD8+ T cells from PBMCs. The chain combines TRBV6-5 with TRBJ1-1; D may be TRBD1 (5 bases). DNA of the CDR3: TGTGCCAGCAGTTACTCCCAGGGCTTTTCCACTGAAGCTTTCTTT. It codes for CASSYSQGFSTEAFF.